The rows below give T cell receptor beta chains drawn from one sample of a study of T cell responses to AZD1222 COVID-19 vaccine. The protocol was immunoSEQ multiplex PCR, while the TCRdb copy is restricted to in-frame clones and leaves out a portion. The sample lists about 190,000 clones; more than 75% were seen once. Source: peripheral blood, taken on day 0 of MenACWY control vaccination. These receptors all come from an adult in good health. Both conserved end residues are part of each CDR3. D genes are given only for firm matches. Size is stated for part of the rows, as once, few or many counts, or as a class when the clone is expanded.

j_call: TRBJ1-6
clone_size: .
v_call: TRBV4-1
d_call: .
cdr3_aa: CASRPGTYNSPLHF
cdr3_nt: TGCGCCAGCAGACCCGGGACCTATAATTCACCCCTCCACTTT

j_call: TRBJ2-7
clone_size: .
v_call: TRBV23-1
d_call: TRBD1
cdr3_aa: CAMTRDRDNYEQYF
cdr3_nt: TGCGCCATGACAAGGGACAGGGACAACTACGAGCAGTACTTC

j_call: TRBJ2-2
clone_size: .
v_call: TRBV25-1
d_call: .
cdr3_aa: CASSERRPALDTGELFF
cdr3_nt: TGTGCCAGCAGTGAAAGGCGGCCAGCCCTCGACACCGGGGAGCTGTTTTTT

j_call: TRBJ2-7
clone_size: .
v_call: TRBV27
d_call: .
cdr3_aa: CASSLSWGRPDEQYF
cdr3_nt: TGTGCCAGCAGTTTATCGTGGGGGCGCCCCGACGAGCAGTACTTC

j_call: TRBJ2-3
clone_size: .
v_call: TRBV3-1/TRBV3-2
d_call: TRBD1
cdr3_aa: CASRPRTGPDTQYF
cdr3_nt: TGTGCCAGCAGACCTCGGACAGGGCCAGATACGCAGTATTTT

j_call: TRBJ1-1
clone_size: .
v_call: TRBV7-3
d_call: .
cdr3_aa: CASSSLGGAEAFF
cdr3_nt: TGTGCCAGCAGCTCTTTGGGAGGCGCTGAAGCTTTCTTT

j_call: TRBJ2-1
clone_size: .
v_call: TRBV19
d_call: TRBD2
cdr3_aa: CASSLAGGAEQFF
cdr3_nt: TGTGCCAGTAGTCTAGCGGGAGGGGCTGAGCAGTTCTTC

j_call: TRBJ1-5
clone_size: .
v_call: TRBV28
d_call: TRBD1
cdr3_aa: CASSGGQLYQPQHF
cdr3_nt: TGTGCCAGCAGTGGGGGACAGCTATATCAGCCCCAGCATTTT

j_call: TRBJ2-1
clone_size: .
v_call: TRBV5-4
d_call: .
cdr3_aa: CASSHDRYNEQFF
cdr3_nt: TGTGCCAGCAGTCATGACAGATACAATGAGCAGTTCTTC

j_call: TRBJ2-1
clone_size: .
v_call: TRBV5-1
d_call: .
cdr3_aa: CASSPGVEQFF
cdr3_nt: TGCGCCAGCAGCCCGGGAGTTGAGCAGTTCTTC

j_call: TRBJ1-3
clone_size: few
v_call: TRBV6-1
d_call: .
cdr3_aa: CASSEGGWSGNTIYF
cdr3_nt: TGTGCCAGCAGTGAGGGTGGGTGGTCTGGAAACACCATATATTTT

j_call: TRBJ1-4
clone_size: .
v_call: TRBV5-1
d_call: TRBD1
cdr3_aa: CASSVKSPGQPATNEKLFF
cdr3_nt: TGCGCCAGCAGCGTTAAAAGTCCGGGACAGCCTGCAACTAATGAAAAACTGTTTTTT

j_call: TRBJ2-7
clone_size: .
v_call: TRBV28
d_call: .
cdr3_aa: CASSFVGPYEQYF
cdr3_nt: TGTGCCAGCAGCTTTGTTGGGCCCTACGAGCAGTACTTC

j_call: TRBJ2-3
clone_size: .
v_call: TRBV23-1
d_call: .
cdr3_aa: CASSQSWRPPGDTQYF
cdr3_nt: TGCGCCAGCAGTCAATCGTGGAGGCCCCCGGGGGATACGCAGTATTTT

j_call: TRBJ1-3
clone_size: once
v_call: TRBV18
d_call: .
cdr3_aa: CASSQGPDSGNTIYF
cdr3_nt: TGTGCCAGCTCCCAGGGACCCGATTCTGGAAACACCATATATTTT

j_call: TRBJ2-1
clone_size: .
v_call: TRBV5-1
d_call: .
cdr3_aa: CASSLSPVKGQRIHEQFF
cdr3_nt: TGCGCCAGCAGCTTGTCCCCCGTCAAGGGACAAAGAATCCATGAGCAGTTCTTC

j_call: TRBJ2-1
clone_size: .
v_call: TRBV11-3
d_call: .
cdr3_aa: CASSRGGLAISNEQFF
cdr3_nt: TGTGCCAGCAGCCGAGGGGGTCTAGCGATATCCAATGAGCAGTTCTTC

j_call: TRBJ1-1
clone_size: .
v_call: TRBV10-3
d_call: TRBD1
cdr3_aa: CAISASGQGVSKNTEAFF
cdr3_nt: TGTGCCATCAGTGCCTCGGGGCAGGGGGTTTCGAAGAACACTGAAGCTTTCTTT

j_call: TRBJ1-5
clone_size: .
v_call: TRBV28
d_call: TRBD1
cdr3_aa: CASSLNYRTGKYSNQPQHF
cdr3_nt: TGTGCCAGCAGTTTAAACTACCGGACAGGGAAATATAGCAATCAGCCCCAGCATTTT

j_call: TRBJ1-1
clone_size: .
v_call: TRBV7-3
d_call: .
cdr3_aa: CASSLDRNTEAFF
cdr3_nt: TGTGCCAGCAGCTTAGACAGAAACACTGAAGCTTTCTTT

j_call: TRBJ2-2
clone_size: .
v_call: TRBV28
d_call: .
cdr3_aa: CASSDGWTNTGELFF
cdr3_nt: TGTGCCAGCAGTGATGGTTGGACGAACACCGGGGAGCTGTTTTTT

j_call: TRBJ2-7
clone_size: .
v_call: TRBV5-6
d_call: TRBD1
cdr3_aa: CASSDLTRQGVDEQYF
cdr3_nt: TGTGCCAGCAGCGACCTCACCCGACAGGGAGTGGACGAGCAGTACTTC